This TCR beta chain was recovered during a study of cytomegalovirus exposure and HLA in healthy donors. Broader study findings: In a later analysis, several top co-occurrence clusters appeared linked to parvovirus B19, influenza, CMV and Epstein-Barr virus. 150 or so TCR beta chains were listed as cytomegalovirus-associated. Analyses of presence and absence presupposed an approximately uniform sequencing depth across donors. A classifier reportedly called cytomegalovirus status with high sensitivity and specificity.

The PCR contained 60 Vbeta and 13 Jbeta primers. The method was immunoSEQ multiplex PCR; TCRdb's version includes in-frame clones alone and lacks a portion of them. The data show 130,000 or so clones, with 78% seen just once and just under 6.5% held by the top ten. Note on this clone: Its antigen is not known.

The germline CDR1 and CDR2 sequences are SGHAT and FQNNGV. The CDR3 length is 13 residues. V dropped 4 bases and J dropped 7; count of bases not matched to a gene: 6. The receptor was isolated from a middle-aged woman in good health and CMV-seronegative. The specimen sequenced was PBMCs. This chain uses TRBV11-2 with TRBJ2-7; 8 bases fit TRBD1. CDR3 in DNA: TGTGCCAGCAGCTCGGGACAGGTAGCTGAGCAGTACTTC. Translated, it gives CASSSGQVAEQYF.